This T cell receptor (beta chain) was identified during a study of CD8 T cells in ankylosing spondylitis. Using its own MiXCR run on the 5' RACE reads, TCRdb lists one record per CDR3 protein. The sample consists of about 160,000 distinct CDR3 sequences, around 18% of them appearing once. This CDR3 comprises 12 residues. Germline V gives CDR1 SGHRS, CDR2 YFSETQ. This clonotype was seen ten or more times. Compared with germline, one end of the junction differs, possibly owing to a read error. The sequence was obtained from a male donor with ankylosing spondylitis or in good health (not recorded which). The rearrangement uses TRBV5-1 and TRBJ2-1, with D maybe TRBD2 (5 bases). Specimen: blood, either unsorted or a sorted T cell fraction (not recorded which). In nucleotides, the CDR3 is TGCGCCAGCAGCGAGGGAGCTCTTTTTTTGGTCTTC. Amino acids: CASSEGALFLVF.